Listed below are T cell receptor beta chains from one sample, sequenced in a study of Ad26.COV2.S vaccination and SARS-CoV-2 variants. Generated by immunoSEQ multiplex PCR, the TCRdb table keeps only in-frame clones and is missing some. Of about 400,000 clones detected, around 91% appear once; the ten largest clones hold approximately 1.9%. The material sequenced was peripheral blood, taken in a trial of Ad26.COV2.S vaccine versus placebo. These receptors came from a person between 18 and 65 years old who received the Ad26.COV2.S COVID-19 vaccine or a placebo. The CDR3 runs from the conserved cysteine through the conserved F or W. A D gene is named only where the DNA matches it firmly. Clone size is stated in some rows and not others, as once, few, many or a class when expanded.

v_gene: TRBV29-1; d_gene: NA; j_gene: TRBJ1-1; abundance: NA; CDR3aa: CSVRTRRGTEAFF; CDR3nt: TGCAGCGTACGGACTAGGAGGGGCACTGAAGCTTTCTTT
v_gene: TRBV7-2; d_gene: NA; j_gene: TRBJ2-5; abundance: NA; CDR3aa: CASSPGPRGETQYF; CDR3nt: TGTGCCAGCAGCCCCGGACCAAGGGGAGAGACCCAGTACTTC
v_gene: TRBV19; d_gene: TRBD1; j_gene: TRBJ1-2; abundance: NA; CDR3aa: CASSIGDRGLRSYTF; CDR3nt: TGTGCCAGTAGTATAGGGGACAGGGGCCTGAGGAGCTACACCTTC
v_gene: TRBV18; d_gene: TRBD1; j_gene: TRBJ2-3; abundance: NA; CDR3aa: CASSPGTGGTDTQYF; CDR3nt: TGTGCCAGCTCACCAGGGACAGGGGGGACAGATACGCAGTATTTT
v_gene: TRBV19; d_gene: NA; j_gene: TRBJ1-1; abundance: NA; CDR3aa: CASSDSSNTEAFF; CDR3nt: TGTGCCAGTAGCGACAGTTCGAACACTGAAGCTTTCTTT
v_gene: TRBV10-1; d_gene: NA; j_gene: TRBJ2-7; abundance: NA; CDR3aa: CASSESGVNSYEQYF; CDR3nt: TGCGCCAGCAGTGAGTCCGGGGTTAACTCCTACGAGCAGTACTTC
v_gene: TRBV5-1; d_gene: NA; j_gene: TRBJ2-1; abundance: NA; CDR3aa: CASSLTNEQFF; CDR3nt: TGCGCCAGCAGCTTGACCAATGAGCAGTTCTTC
v_gene: TRBV9; d_gene: NA; j_gene: TRBJ2-3; abundance: NA; CDR3aa: CASSVTIGSTDTQYF; CDR3nt: TGTGCCAGCAGCGTAACTATAGGCAGCACAGATACGCAGTATTTT
v_gene: TRBV27; d_gene: NA; j_gene: TRBJ2-5; abundance: NA; CDR3aa: CASSLSGRLPGETQYF; CDR3nt: TGTGCCAGCAGTTTATCAGGGCGGCTCCCAGGGGAGACCCAGTACTTC
v_gene: TRBV11-3; d_gene: NA; j_gene: TRBJ2-1; abundance: NA; CDR3aa: CASSLVGGYEQFF; CDR3nt: TGTGCCAGCAGCTTAGTGGGCGGCTATGAGCAGTTCTTC
v_gene: TRBV5-4; d_gene: TRBD2; j_gene: TRBJ2-3; abundance: NA; CDR3aa: CASSLGGGAIKGTDTQYF; CDR3nt: TGTGCCAGCAGCTTGGGGGGAGGGGCGATCAAAGGCACAGATACGCAGTATTTT
v_gene: TRBV30; d_gene: NA; j_gene: TRBJ2-1; abundance: NA; CDR3aa: CAWSVLASSYNEQFF; CDR3nt: TGTGCCTGGAGTGTATTAGCGAGCTCCTACAATGAGCAGTTCTTC
v_gene: TRBV5-1; d_gene: NA; j_gene: TRBJ1-4; abundance: NA; CDR3aa: CASRVAREEKLFF; CDR3nt: TGCGCCAGCAGGGTAGCGAGGGAGGAAAAACTGTTTTTT
v_gene: TRBV7-6; d_gene: NA; j_gene: TRBJ1-2; abundance: few; CDR3aa: CASSLASPPQGYGYTF; CDR3nt: TGTGCCAGCAGCTTAGCGTCGCCTCCTCAGGGCTATGGCTACACCTTC
v_gene: TRBV30; d_gene: NA; j_gene: TRBJ2-7; abundance: NA; CDR3aa: CAWSVPLGGSYEQYF; CDR3nt: TGTGCCTGGAGTGTACCTTTGGGGGGCTCCTACGAGCAGTACTTC
v_gene: TRBV15; d_gene: TRBD2; j_gene: TRBJ2-5; abundance: once; CDR3aa: CATSGTSVETQYF; CDR3nt: TGTGCCACCAGCGGTACTAGCGTGGAGACCCAGTACTTC
v_gene: TRBV5-6; d_gene: NA; j_gene: TRBJ2-6; abundance: NA; CDR3aa: CASSPRVHVSGANVLTF; CDR3nt: TGTGCCAGCAGCCCCAGGGTCCACGTCTCTGGGGCCAACGTCCTGACTTTC
v_gene: TRBV20-1; d_gene: NA; j_gene: TRBJ2-1; abundance: once; CDR3aa: CSAGEWHEQFF; CDR3nt: TGCAGTGCGGGGGAATGGCATGAGCAGTTCTTC
v_gene: TRBV5-1; d_gene: NA; j_gene: TRBJ2-7; abundance: many; CDR3aa: CASSLAALHEQYF; CDR3nt: TGCGCCAGCAGCTTGGCCGCTCTCCACGAGCAGTACTTC
v_gene: TRBV4-3; d_gene: TRBD1; j_gene: TRBJ2-1; abundance: NA; CDR3aa: CASSPGQGYGEQFF; CDR3nt: TGCGCCAGCAGCCCCGGACAGGGTTACGGTGAGCAGTTCTTC
v_gene: TRBV2; d_gene: NA; j_gene: TRBJ2-5; abundance: NA; CDR3aa: CASSPLQETQYF; CDR3nt: TGTGCCAGCAGCCCGCTCCAAGAGACCCAGTACTTC
v_gene: TRBV5-1; d_gene: NA; j_gene: TRBJ1-5; abundance: NA; CDR3aa: CASSPDSSLEQPQHF; CDR3nt: TGCGCCAGCAGCCCGGACAGCTCCCTCGAACAGCCCCAGCATTTT
v_gene: TRBV19; d_gene: NA; j_gene: TRBJ1-1; abundance: few; CDR3aa: CASTVTGGTEAFF; CDR3nt: TGTGCCAGTACCGTGACGGGGGGAACTGAAGCTTTCTTT
v_gene: TRBV5-4; d_gene: TRBD1; j_gene: TRBJ2-5; abundance: NA; CDR3aa: CASSWTGAQETQYF; CDR3nt: TGTGCCAGCAGCTGGACAGGAGCGCAGGAGACCCAGTACTTC
v_gene: TRBV30; d_gene: TRBD1; j_gene: TRBJ1-1; abundance: NA; CDR3aa: CAMDRGGGEAFF; CDR3nt: TGTGCCATGGACAGGGGAGGCGGTGAAGCTTTCTTT
v_gene: TRBV14; d_gene: TRBD1; j_gene: TRBJ2-1; abundance: NA; CDR3aa: CASSPRTGGGNEQFF; CDR3nt: TGTGCCAGCAGCCCTCGGACAGGGGGGGGAAATGAGCAGTTCTTC
v_gene: TRBV2; d_gene: TRBD2; j_gene: TRBJ2-1; abundance: NA; CDR3aa: CASSESSGRFGNEQFF; CDR3nt: TGTGCCAGCAGTGAATCTAGCGGGAGGTTCGGCAATGAGCAGTTCTTC
v_gene: TRBV3-1/TRBV3-2; d_gene: NA; j_gene: TRBJ2-2; abundance: NA; CDR3aa: CASARGGFNTGELFF; CDR3nt: TGTGCCAGCGCCCGTGGGGGCTTTAACACCGGGGAGCTGTTTTTT
v_gene: TRBV10-3; d_gene: NA; j_gene: TRBJ2-7; abundance: few; CDR3aa: CAISDRQGPYEQYF; CDR3nt: TGTGCCATCAGTGATAGGCAGGGACCCTACGAGCAGTACTTC